This TCR beta chain derives from a study of CD8+CD57+ T cells in acquired aplastic anemia. Background on the study: Yields of DNA that came from sorted CD4+ and CD8+ cells averaged about 3.3 ug. CD4+ cell libraries from healthy donors averaged approximately 9.8 million reads.

This clonotype is a singleton in its sample. Its antigen is unidentified. Trimming left V 6 bases short and J 8 bases short, with 11 bases between. The CDR3 has 13 residues. From germline, CDR1 is SNHLY and CDR2 FYNNEI. Whole-study findings and limits: About 30 was the count of CD8+ CDR3 sequences that patients shared with controls.

Genomic DNA, the template, was used for profiling of the TCR beta VDJ and CDR3. TCRdb re-called the reads with MiXCR, one entry per CDR3 protein. The repertoire holds some 190,000 distinct CDR3 sequences, with around 59% as singletons. The chain is built from TRBV2 and TRBJ1-6; the D gene is possibly TRBD1 (5 bases). The sequenced sample consisted of sorted CD4+, CD8+, or CD8+CD57+ T cells (not recorded which) from PBMCs. The source is a human donor in good health, serving as a control. CDR3 loop: CASRQSTDSPLHF. CDR3 DNA sequence: TGTGCCAGCAGACAATCGACAGATTCACCCCTCCACTTT. The full variable domain, completed using reference TRBV2 and TRBJ1-6, is EPEVTQTPSHQVTQMGQEVILRCVPISNHLYFYWYRQILGQKVEFLVSFYNNEISEKSEIFDDQFSVERPDGSNFTLKIRSTKLEDSAMYFCASRQSTDSPLHFGNGTRLTVT.